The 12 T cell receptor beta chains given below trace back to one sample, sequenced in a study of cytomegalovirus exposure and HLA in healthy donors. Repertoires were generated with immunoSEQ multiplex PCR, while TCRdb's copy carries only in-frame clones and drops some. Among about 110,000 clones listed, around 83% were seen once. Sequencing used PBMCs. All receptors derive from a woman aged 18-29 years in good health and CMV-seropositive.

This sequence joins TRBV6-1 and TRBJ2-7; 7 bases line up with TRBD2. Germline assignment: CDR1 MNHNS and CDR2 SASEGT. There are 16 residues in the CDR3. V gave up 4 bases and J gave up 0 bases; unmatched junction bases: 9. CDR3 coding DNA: TGTGCCAGCAGTGCAAGTTTTCCGGGGGGCTCCTACGAGCAGTACTTC. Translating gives CASSASFPGGSYEQYF.

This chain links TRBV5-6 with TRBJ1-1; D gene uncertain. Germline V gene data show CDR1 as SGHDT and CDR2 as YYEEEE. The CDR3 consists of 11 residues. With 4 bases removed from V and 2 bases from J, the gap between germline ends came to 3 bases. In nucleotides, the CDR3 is TGTGCCAGCAGCCCAAACACTGAAGCTTTCTTT. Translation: CASSPNTEAFF.

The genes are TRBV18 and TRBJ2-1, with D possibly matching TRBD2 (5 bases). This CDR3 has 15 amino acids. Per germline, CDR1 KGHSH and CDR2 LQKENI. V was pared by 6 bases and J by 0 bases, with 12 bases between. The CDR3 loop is CASSPDSSSYNEQFF. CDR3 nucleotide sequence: TGTGCCAGCTCCCCGGACTCAAGCTCCTACAATGAGCAGTTCTTC.

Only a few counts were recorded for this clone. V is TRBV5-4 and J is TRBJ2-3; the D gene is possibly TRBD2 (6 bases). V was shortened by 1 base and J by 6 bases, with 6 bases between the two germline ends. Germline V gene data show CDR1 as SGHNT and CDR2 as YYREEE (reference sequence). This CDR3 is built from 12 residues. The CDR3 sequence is CASSLSGDTQYF. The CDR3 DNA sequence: TGTGCCAGCAGCTTGAGCGGGGATACGCAGTATTTT.

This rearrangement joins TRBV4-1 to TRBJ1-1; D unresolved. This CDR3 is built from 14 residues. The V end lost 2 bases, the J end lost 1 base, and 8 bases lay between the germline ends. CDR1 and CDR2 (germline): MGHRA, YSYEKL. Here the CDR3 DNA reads TGCGCCAGCAGCCAAAATACGGGGAACACTGAAGCTTTCTTT. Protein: CASSQNTGNTEAFF.

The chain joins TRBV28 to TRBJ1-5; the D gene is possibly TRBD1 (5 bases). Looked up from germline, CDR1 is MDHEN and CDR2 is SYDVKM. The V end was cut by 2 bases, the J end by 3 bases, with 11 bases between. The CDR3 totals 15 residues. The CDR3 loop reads CASSLGQGNNQPQHF. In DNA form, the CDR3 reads TGTGCCAGCAGTTTAGGCCAGGGCAACAATCAGCCCCAGCATTTT.

The chain's CDR3 is CASSRAGTSTGELFF. For the CDR3, the DNA is TGTGCCAGCAGCAGAGCCGGGACTAGCACCGGGGAGCTGTTTTTT. The chain links TRBV7-3 to TRBJ2-2; 8 nucleotides line up with TRBD2. CDR1 is SGHTA, CDR2 FQGTGA, per germline. V was pared by 5 bases and J by 4 bases, with 6 bases of the junction left unmatched. The CDR3 spans 15 residues.

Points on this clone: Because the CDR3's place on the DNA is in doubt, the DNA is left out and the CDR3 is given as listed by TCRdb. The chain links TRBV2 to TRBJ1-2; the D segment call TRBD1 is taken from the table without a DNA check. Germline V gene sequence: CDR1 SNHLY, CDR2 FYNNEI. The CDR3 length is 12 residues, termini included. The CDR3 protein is CASSEVGAGAAF.

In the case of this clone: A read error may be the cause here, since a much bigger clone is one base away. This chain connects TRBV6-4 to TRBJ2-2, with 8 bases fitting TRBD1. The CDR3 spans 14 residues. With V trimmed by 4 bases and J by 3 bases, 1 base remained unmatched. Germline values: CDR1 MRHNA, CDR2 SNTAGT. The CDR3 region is CASSAGQDTGELFF. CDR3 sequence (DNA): TGTGCCAGCAGTGCGGGACAGGACACCGGGGAGCTGTTTTTT.

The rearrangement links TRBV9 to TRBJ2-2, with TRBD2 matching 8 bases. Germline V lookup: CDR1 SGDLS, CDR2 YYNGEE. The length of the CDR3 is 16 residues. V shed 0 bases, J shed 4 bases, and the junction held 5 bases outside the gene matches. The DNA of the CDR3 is TGTGCCAGCAGCGTAGGGCGGGGGGCACGCACCGGGGAGCTGTTTTTT. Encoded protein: CASSVGRGARTGELFF.

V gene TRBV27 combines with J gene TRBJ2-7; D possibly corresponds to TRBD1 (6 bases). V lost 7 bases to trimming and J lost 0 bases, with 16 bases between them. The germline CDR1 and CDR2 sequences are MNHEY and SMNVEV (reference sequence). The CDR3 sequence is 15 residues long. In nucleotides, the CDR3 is TGTGCCAGCAACCCAGGACAGATCTACTCCTACGAGCAGTACTTC. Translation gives CASNPGQIYSYEQYF.

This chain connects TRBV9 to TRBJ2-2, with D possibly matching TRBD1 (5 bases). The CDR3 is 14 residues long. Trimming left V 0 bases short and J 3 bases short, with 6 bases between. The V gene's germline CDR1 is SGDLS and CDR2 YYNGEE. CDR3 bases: TGTGCCAGCAGCGTAGAGGGGTACACCGGGGAGCTGTTTTTT. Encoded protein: CASSVEGYTGELFF.